Listed below are T cell receptor beta chains from one sample, sequenced in a study of shared clonotypes between healthy human individuals. Produced via immunoSEQ multiplex PCR; TCRdb's table is partial and in-frame only. This table holds around 200,000 clones, approximately 95% found once. The sequenced material came from naive CD4+ T cells sorted from blood. Receptors originate from a woman aged 25 to 39 in good health. Both conserved end residues are part of each CDR3. A D gene is named only where the DNA matches it firmly. Expanded clones are given a class, and other clones once, few, many or no size at all.

>TRBV5-1|18|-|TRBJ2-6|-
TGCGCCAGCAGCTTGAAAGGGCCTATTAGCTCTGGGGCCAACGTCCTGACTTTC
CASSLKGPISSGANVLTF
>TRBV21-1|15|-|TRBJ2-2|-
TGTGCCAGCAGCAAGACTAGCGGAAACGCCGGGGAGCTGTTTTTT
CASSKTSGNAGELFF
>TRBV6-6|15|TRBD1|TRBJ1-5|-
TGTGCCAGCAGTTACTCGGACAGGGGTTTCCAGCCCCAGCATTTT
CASSYSDRGFQPQHF
>TRBV10-3|16|-|TRBJ1-3|-
TGTGCCATCAGTGAGGGGGAGGCGTCTCGGGGTGACACCATATATTTT
CAISEGEASRGDTIYF
>TRBV19|14|TRBD2|TRBJ2-7|-
TGTGCCAGTAGTGCCAGTGGGGGGGACTACGAGCAGTACTTC
CASSASGGDYEQYF
>TRBV19|15|-|TRBJ2-7|-
TGTGCCAGTAGTCTGTCCGACAGGACTTCCTACGAGCAGTACTTC
CASSLSDRTSYEQYF
>TRBV19|15|-|TRBJ2-3|-
TGTGCCAGTAGTATGGTCCTGGGTAACACAGATACGCAGTATTTT
CASSMVLGNTDTQYF
>TRBV18|13|-|TRBJ1-1|-
TGTGCCAGCTCACCAAGGCAGACCCTGGAAGCTTTCTTT
CASSPRQTLEAFF
>TRBV7-2|13|-|TRBJ2-1|-
TGTGCCAGCAGCTTAGTGCAGTTCAATGAGCAGTTCTTC
CASSLVQFNEQFF
>TRBV6-5|15|TRBD2|TRBJ2-1|-
TGTGCCAGCAGAGAACTAGCGGGAGGATACAATGAGCAGTTCTTC
CASRELAGGYNEQFF
>TRBV2|15|TRBD2|TRBJ2-2|once
TGTGCCAGCAGGGGACTAGCGGGAGTGGCCGGGGAGCTGTTTTTT
CASRGLAGVAGELFF
>TRBV28|13|-|TRBJ2-7|-
TGTGCCAGCAGGAGGGGTACCTCCTACGAGCAGTACTTC
CASRRGTSYEQYF
>TRBV27|16|TRBD2|TRBJ2-3|-
TGTGCCAGCAGTAAAGAGCGGGAGCCTTACACAGATACGCAGTATTTT
CASSKEREPYTDTQYF
>TRBV10-3|14|TRBD2|TRBJ2-7|-
TGTGCCATCAGTGTTACCGGGACTAGCGGGAGTCTGTACTTC
CAISVTGTSGSLYF
>TRBV10-3|17|TRBD1|TRBJ1-4|-
TGTGCCATCAGTGACCCGGGACAGGGGCCAACTAATGAAAAACTGTTTTTT
CAISDPGQGPTNEKLFF
>TRBV11-2|15|-|TRBJ2-7|-
TGTGCCAGCAGCTTCACAACGGGAGAGACCTACGAGCAGTACTTC
CASSFTTGETYEQYF
>TRBV5-5|14|-|TRBJ2-7|-
TGTGCCAGCAGCTTCTTACGGAGCTCCTACGAGCAGTACTTC
CASSFLRSSYEQYF
>TRBV6-5|13|-|TRBJ2-3|-
TGTGCCAGCAGTTACTCTATGGCAGATACGCAGTATTTT
CASSYSMADTQYF
>TRBV5-1|15|-|TRBJ2-7|-
TGCGCCAGCCGAGGGGGGAGTTTGGAGGTACTCGAGCAGTACTTC
CASRGGSLEVLEQYF
>TRBV28|13|-|TRBJ2-7|-
TGTGCCAGCAGTCCCGCCACCAACTACGAGCAGTACTTC
CASSPATNYEQYF
>TRBV19|17|-|TRBJ2-6|-
TGTGCCAGTAGTCAGACAGTTCTTTCCTCTGGGGCCAACGTCCTGACTTTC
CASSQTVLSSGANVLTF
>TRBV28|16|-|TRBJ1-5|-
TGTGCCAGCAGTTTAATAGGGGACTGGGGCAATCAGCCCCAGCATTTT
CASSLIGDWGNQPQHF
>TRBV18|15|-|TRBJ1-2|-
TGTGCCAGCTCACCACCGAACGCGCGAGGCGATGGCTACACCTTC
CASSPPNARGDGYTF
>TRBV27|15|-|TRBJ1-6|-
TGTGCCAGCAGTTTAGGGGCAATTTATAATTCACCCCTCCACTTT
CASSLGAIYNSPLHF
>TRBV11-2|16|-|TRBJ2-2|-
TGTGCCAGCAGCTTAAGTCTAAGCATAGGGACCGGGGAGCTGTTTTTT
CASSLSLSIGTGELFF
>TRBV2|13|-|TRBJ2-3|-
TGTGCCAGCCAGGGGGGTAGCACAGATACGCAGTATTTT
CASQGGSTDTQYF
>TRBV7-9|13|-|TRBJ1-1|-
TGTGCCAGCAGCTCGAGGACGAACACTGAAGCTTTCTTT
CASSSRTNTEAFF
>TRBV7-9|15|TRBD2|TRBJ2-1|-
TGTGCCAGCAGCCCCAGACTAGCGGGAGCCAATGAGCAGTTCTTC
CASSPRLAGANEQFF
>TRBV7-8|15|-|TRBJ1-1|-
TGTGCCAGCAGCTCCCCCAGGGCGGCGAACACTGAAGCTTTCTTT
CASSSPRAANTEAFF
>TRBV11-2|15|-|TRBJ2-1|-
TGTGCCAGCAGCGACACAGCGGGCCTAAACAATGAGCAGTTCTTC
CASSDTAGLNNEQFF
>TRBV28|15|-|TRBJ2-7|-
TGTGCCAGCAGTGGAAGACTTCGCAGCTCCTACGAGCAGTACTTC
CASSGRLRSSYEQYF
>TRBV18|16|TRBD1|TRBJ2-1|-
TGTGCCAGCTCACTCCAGGACAGGGGGCTCTACAATGAGCAGTTCTTC
CASSLQDRGLYNEQFF
>TRBV6-1|13|-|TRBJ2-7|-
TGTGCCAGCAGTGAAAGGCGGCCCTACGAGCAGTACTTC
CASSERRPYEQYF
>TRBV25-1|17|TRBD1|TRBJ2-6|-
TGTGCCAGCAGTAAGGGACAGGGGGCTTCGGGGGCCAACGTCCTGACTTTC
CASSKGQGASGANVLTF
>TRBV6-6|13|-|TRBJ1-5|-
TGTGCCAGCAGTTACCGAGGGGGGTTGCCCCAGCATTTT
CASSYRGGLPQHF
>TRBV5-1|14|TRBD2|TRBJ2-7|-
TGCGCCAGCAGCTTTCGGGAGGCCTCCTACGAGCAGTACTTC
CASSFREASYEQYF
>TRBV7-9|11|-|TRBJ2-5|-
TGTGCCAGCAGCTTAGAAGAAGAGCAGTACTTC
CASSLEEEQYF
>TRBV28|14|-|TRBJ1-1|-
TGTGCCAGCAGCCAACATACATGGAACACTGAAGCTTTCTTT
CASSQHTWNTEAFF
>TRBV7-8|15|-|TRBJ1-5|-
TGTGCCAGCAGCCAAAGCCGGGACAAACTTCAGCCCCAGCATTTT
CASSQSRDKLQPQHF
>TRBV9|16|-|TRBJ2-2|-
TGTGCCAGCAGCGTACAAGGGGTTCGTGACACCGGGGAGCTGTTTTTT
CASSVQGVRDTGELFF